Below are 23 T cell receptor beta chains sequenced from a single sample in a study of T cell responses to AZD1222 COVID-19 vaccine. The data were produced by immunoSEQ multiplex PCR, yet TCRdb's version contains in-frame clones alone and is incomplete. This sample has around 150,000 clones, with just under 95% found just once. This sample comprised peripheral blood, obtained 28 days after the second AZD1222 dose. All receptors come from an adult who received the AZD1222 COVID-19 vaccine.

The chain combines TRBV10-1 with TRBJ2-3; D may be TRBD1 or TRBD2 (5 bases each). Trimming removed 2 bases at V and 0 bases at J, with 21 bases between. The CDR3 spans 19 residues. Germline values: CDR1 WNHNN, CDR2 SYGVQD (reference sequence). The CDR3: CASSEKLRPRDRSTDTQYF. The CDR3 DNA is TGCGCCAGCAGTGAGAAGTTACGGCCCCGGGACCGTAGCACAGATACGCAGTATTTT.

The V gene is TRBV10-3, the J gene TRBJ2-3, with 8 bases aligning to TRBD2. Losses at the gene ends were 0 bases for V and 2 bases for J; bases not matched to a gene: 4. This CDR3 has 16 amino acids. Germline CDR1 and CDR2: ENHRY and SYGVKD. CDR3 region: CAISESYGGDTDTQYF. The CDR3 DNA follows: TGTGCCATCAGTGAGTCGTACGGGGGGGACACAGATACGCAGTATTTT.

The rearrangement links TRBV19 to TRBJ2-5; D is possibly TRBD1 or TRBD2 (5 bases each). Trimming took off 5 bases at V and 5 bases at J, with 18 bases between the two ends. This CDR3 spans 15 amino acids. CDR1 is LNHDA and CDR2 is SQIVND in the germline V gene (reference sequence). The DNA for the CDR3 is TGTGCCAGTAGTTCGATAGAGGGGCCTGAGGAGACCCAGTACTTC. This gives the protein CASSSIEGPEETQYF.

As DNA, the CDR3 is TGTGCCAGCAGTTTCCGGGGACAACAGAACACTGAAGCTTTCTTT. Protein product: CASSFRGQQNTEAFF. J is TRBJ1-1 and V is TRBV28; weak D call: TRBD1 (6 bases). V was trimmed by 3 bases and J by 1 base, leaving 12 bases between them. Per the germline V gene, CDR1 is MDHEN and CDR2 is SYDVKM. CDR3 length: 15 amino acids. Variable domain in full (rest from reference TRBV28 and TRBJ1-1): DVKVTQSSRYLVKRTGEKVFLECVQDMDHENMFWYRQDPGLGLRLIYFSYDVKMKEKGDIPEGYSVSREKKERFSLILESASTNQTSMYLCASSFRGQQNTEAFFGQGTRLTVV.

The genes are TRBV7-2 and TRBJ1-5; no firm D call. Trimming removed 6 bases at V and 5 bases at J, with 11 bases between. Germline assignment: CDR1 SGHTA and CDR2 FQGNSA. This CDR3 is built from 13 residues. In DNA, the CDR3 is TGTGCCAGCAGTGCCCAGTGGGATCAGCCCCAGCATTTT. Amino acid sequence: CASSAQWDQPQHF.

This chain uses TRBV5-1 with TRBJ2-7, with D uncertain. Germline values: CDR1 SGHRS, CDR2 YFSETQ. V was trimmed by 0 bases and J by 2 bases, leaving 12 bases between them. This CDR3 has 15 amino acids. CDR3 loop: CASSLDVHPTYEQYF. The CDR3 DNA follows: TGCGCCAGCAGCTTGGACGTCCACCCGACCTACGAGCAGTACTTC.

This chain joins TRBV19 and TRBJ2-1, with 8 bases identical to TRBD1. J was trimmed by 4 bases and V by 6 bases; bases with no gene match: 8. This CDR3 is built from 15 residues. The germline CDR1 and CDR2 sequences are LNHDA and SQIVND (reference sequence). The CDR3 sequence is CASSLTGAAYNEQFF. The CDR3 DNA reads TGTGCCAGTAGCCTGACAGGGGCCGCATACAATGAGCAGTTCTTC.

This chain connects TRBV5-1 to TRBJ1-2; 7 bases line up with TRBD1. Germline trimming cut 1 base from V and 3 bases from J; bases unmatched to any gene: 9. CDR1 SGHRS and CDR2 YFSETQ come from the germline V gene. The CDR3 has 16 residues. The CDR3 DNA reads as TGCGCCAGCAGCTTGAAGGAGGCAGGGGGAGACTATGGCTACACCTTC. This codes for CASSLKEAGGDYGYTF.

The CDR3 loop is CASSSGTAKNTEAFF. The CDR3 coding sequence is TGTGCCAGCAGTTCCGGGACAGCTAAGAACACTGAAGCTTTCTTT. The V gene is TRBV6-5, the J gene TRBJ1-1; 7 positions match TRBD1. The V and J ends lost 4 bases and 1 base, in that order; junction bases with no gene match: 6. The CDR3 runs to 15 residues. Per the germline V gene, CDR1 is MNHEY and CDR2 is SVGAGI.

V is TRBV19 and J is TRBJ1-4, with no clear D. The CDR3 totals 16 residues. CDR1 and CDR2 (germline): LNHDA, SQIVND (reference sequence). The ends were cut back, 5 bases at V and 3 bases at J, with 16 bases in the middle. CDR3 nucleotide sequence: TGTGCCAGTAGTGGAATTAAACACTGGCCTAATGAAAAACTGTTTTTT. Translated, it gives CASSGIKHWPNEKLFF.

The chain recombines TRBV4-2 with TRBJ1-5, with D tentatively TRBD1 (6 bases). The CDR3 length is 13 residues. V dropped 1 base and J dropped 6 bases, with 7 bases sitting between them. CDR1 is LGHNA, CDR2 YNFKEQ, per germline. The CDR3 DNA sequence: TGTGCCAGCAGCCAAGTCAGGGGTCAGCCCCAGCATTTT. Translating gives CASSQVRGQPQHF.

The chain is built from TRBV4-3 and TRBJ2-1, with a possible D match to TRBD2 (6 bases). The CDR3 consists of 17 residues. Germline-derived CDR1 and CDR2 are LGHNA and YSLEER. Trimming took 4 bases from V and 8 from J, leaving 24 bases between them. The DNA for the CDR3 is TGCGCCAGCAGCCCATCCGGAGGGCCTGATTTCCCCGATGAGCAGTTCTTC. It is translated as CASSPSGGPDFPDEQFF.

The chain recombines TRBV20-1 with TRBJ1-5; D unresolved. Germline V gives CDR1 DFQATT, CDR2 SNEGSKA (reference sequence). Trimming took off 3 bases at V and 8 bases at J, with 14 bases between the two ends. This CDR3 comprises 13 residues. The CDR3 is CSASRGRQEPQHF. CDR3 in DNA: TGCAGTGCTAGTCGCGGGAGACAAGAGCCCCAGCATTTT.

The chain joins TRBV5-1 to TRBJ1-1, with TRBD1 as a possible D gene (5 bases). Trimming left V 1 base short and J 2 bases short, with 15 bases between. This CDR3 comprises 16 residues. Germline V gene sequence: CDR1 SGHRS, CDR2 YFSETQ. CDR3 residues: CASSLSGTRPNTEAFF. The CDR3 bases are TGCGCCAGCAGCTTGTCAGGGACCCGACCAAACACTGAAGCTTTCTTT.

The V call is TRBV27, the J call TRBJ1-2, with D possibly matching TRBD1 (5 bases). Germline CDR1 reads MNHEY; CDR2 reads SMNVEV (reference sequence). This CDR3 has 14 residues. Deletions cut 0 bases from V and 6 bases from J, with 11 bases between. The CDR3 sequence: CASSLSGAGNGYTF. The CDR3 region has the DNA TGTGCCAGCAGTTTATCCGGGGCAGGGAATGGCTACACCTTC.

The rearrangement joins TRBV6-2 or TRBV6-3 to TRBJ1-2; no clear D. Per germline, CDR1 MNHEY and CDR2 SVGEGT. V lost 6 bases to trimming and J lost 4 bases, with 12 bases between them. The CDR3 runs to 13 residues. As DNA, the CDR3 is TGTGCCAGCAGCTTCGACGGACTCTATGGCTACACCTTC. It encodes CASSFDGLYGYTF.

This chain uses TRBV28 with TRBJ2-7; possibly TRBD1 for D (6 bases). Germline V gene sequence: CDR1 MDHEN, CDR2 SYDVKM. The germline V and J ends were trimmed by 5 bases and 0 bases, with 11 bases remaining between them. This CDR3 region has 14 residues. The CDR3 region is CASSDRSSSYEQYF. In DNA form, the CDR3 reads TGTGCCAGCAGTGACAGGTCGAGCTCCTACGAGCAGTACTTC. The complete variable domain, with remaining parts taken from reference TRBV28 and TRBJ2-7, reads DVKVTQSSRYLVKRTGEKVFLECVQDMDHENMFWYRQDPGLGLRLIYFSYDVKMKEKGDIPEGYSVSREKKERFSLILESASTNQTSMYLCASSDRSSSYEQYFGPGTRLTVT.

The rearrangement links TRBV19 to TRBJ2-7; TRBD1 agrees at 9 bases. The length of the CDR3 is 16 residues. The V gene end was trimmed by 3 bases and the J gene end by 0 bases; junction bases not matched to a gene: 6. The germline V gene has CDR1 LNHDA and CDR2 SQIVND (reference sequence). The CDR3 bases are TGTGCCAGTAGTATTTCCGCGGGACAGGGCTCCTACGAGCAGTACTTC. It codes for CASSISAGQGSYEQYF.

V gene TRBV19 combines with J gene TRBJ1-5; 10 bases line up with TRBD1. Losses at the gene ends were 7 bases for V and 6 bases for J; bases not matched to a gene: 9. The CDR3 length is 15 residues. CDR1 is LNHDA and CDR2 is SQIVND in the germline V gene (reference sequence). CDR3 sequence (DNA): TGTGCCAGTATCTCCGGGACAGGGGCTGCTCAGCCCCAGCATTTT. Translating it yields CASISGTGAAQPQHF.

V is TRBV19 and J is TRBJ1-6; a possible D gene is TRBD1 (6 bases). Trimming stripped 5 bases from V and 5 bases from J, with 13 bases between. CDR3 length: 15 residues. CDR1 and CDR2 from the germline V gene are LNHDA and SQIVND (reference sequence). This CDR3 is CASSRTDSNNSPLHF. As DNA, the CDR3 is TGTGCCAGTAGTCGGACGGACAGCAATAATTCACCCCTCCACTTT.

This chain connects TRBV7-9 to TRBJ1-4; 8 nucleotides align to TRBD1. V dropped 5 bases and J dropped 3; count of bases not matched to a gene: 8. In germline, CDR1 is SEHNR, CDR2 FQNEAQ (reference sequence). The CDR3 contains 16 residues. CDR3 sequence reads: CASSLGRQGPNEKLFF. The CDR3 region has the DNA TGTGCCAGCAGCCTTGGACGACAGGGGCCTAATGAAAAACTGTTTTTT.

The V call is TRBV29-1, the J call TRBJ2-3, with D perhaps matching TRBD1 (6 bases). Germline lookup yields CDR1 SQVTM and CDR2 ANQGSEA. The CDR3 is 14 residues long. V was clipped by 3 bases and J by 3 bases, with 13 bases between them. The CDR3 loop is CSVDEQGITDTQYF. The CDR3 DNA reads TGCAGCGTTGACGAACAGGGCATTACAGATACGCAGTATTTT.

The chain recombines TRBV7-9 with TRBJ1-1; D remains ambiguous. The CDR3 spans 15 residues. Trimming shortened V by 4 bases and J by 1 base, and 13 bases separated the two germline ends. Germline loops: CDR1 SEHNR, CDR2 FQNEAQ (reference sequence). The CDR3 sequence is CASSSASVRNTEAFF. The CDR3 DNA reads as TGTGCCAGCAGCTCAGCATCCGTCCGGAACACTGAAGCTTTCTTT.